This T cell receptor beta chain stems from a study of T cell responses to AZD1222 COVID-19 vaccine. The CDR3 runs to 12 residues. Germline CDR1 is LNHDA and CDR2 is SQIVND (reference sequence). V lost 9 bases and J 10 bases, leaving 15 bases between the germline ends. Measured with immunoSEQ multiplex PCR; TCRdb has only the in-frame clones, and not every one. The sample records fewer than 150,000 clones, 90% being singletons. The V and J genes are TRBV19 and TRBJ1-4; D possibly corresponds to TRBD1 (5 bases). This sample comprised peripheral blood, obtained on day 0 of AZD1222 vaccination. The source is an adult in good health. The CDR3 is CASNLGGGKLFF. The CDR3 nucleotides are TGTGCCAGCAACCTGGGGGGGGGAAAACTGTTTTTT.